Below, 11 T cell receptor beta chains from the same sample are listed, as sequenced in a study of shared clonotypes between healthy human individuals. Measured with immunoSEQ multiplex PCR; TCRdb has only the in-frame clones, and not every one. The sample includes 950,000 to 1,300,000 clones, under 80% seen only once; the top ten take approximately 1.5%. Material for sequencing was memory CD4+ T cells sorted from blood. The subset is: CD45RA-negative fraction. The receptors come from a man younger than 30 in good health.

This clone is a singleton in its sample. The sample carries other DNA sequences with the same CDR3. The chain employs TRBV30 and TRBJ2-3, with D possibly called TRBD1 or TRBD2 (6 bases each). Per the germline V gene, CDR1 is GTSNPN and CDR2 is SVGIG (reference sequence). Trimming pared 8 bases from V and 3 bases from J, leaving 12 bases between. This CDR3 region has 12 residues. CDR3 residues: CARGQGTDTQYF. CDR3 DNA: TGTGCCCGGGGGCAGGGGACAGATACGCAGTATTTT. Full variable domain (remainder filled in from reference TRBV30 and TRBJ2-3): SQTIHQWPATLVQPVGSPLSLECTVEGTSNPNLYWYRQAAGRGLQLLFYSVGIGQISSEVPQNLSASRPQDRQFILSSKKLLLSDSGFYLCARGQGTDTQYFGPGTRLTVL.

CDR3 protein: CASSLVGGSLDSPLHF. CDR3 sequence (DNA): TGTGCCAGCAGCTTGGTAGGGGGGTCGCTCGATTCACCCCTCCACTTT. The genes are TRBV5-6 and TRBJ1-6, with D possibly TRBD1 on 6 matching bases. This CDR3 contains 16 residues. The V and J ends lost 0 bases and 8 bases respectively, with 15 bases between them. Germline CDR1 reads SGHDT; CDR2 reads YYEEEE.

The J gene is TRBJ1-1, the V gene TRBV27; D is possibly TRBD1 (6 bases). The CDR3 has 16 amino acids. Trimming removed 0 bases at V and 0 bases at J, with 11 bases between. Per germline, CDR1 MNHEY and CDR2 SMNVEV (reference sequence). CDR3 DNA sequence: TGTGCCAGCAGTTTATCGTATAACAGGGTGAACACTGAAGCTTTCTTT. It yields the protein CASSLSYNRVNTEAFF.

With respect to this clone: One end of the junction is discordant with germline, which a read error may explain. This chain links TRBV4-1 with TRBJ2-5; D call uncertain. CDR1 and CDR2 (germline): MGHRA, YSYEKL. The CDR3 is 13 residues long. The CDR3 is CASSQDMYESQYF. The CDR3 DNA reads TGCGCCAGCAGCCAAGATATGTATGAGAGCCAGTACTTC.

This clone was found once. The chain's CDR3 is CASSFGLAGGHEQFF. The CDR3 DNA is TGCGCCAGCAGCTTTGGGCTAGCGGGAGGCCATGAGCAGTTCTTC. This chain joins TRBV5-1 and TRBJ2-1, with 11 nucleotides matching TRBD2. The V and J ends lost 2 bases and 8 bases, in that order; junction bases with no gene match: 6. CDR3 length: 15 amino acids. The V gene's germline CDR1 is SGHRS and CDR2 YFSETQ.

In this sample, this clone turned up once. The chain joins TRBV5-4 to TRBJ2-2, with a possible D match to TRBD2 (6 bases). Germline V CDR1 and CDR2: SGHNT, YYREEE (reference sequence). V gave up 4 bases and J gave up 2 bases, with 15 bases separating them. This CDR3 is 16 amino acids long. CDR3 sequence (DNA): TGTGCCAGCAGCCCCTGGAGTAGCGGCAACACCGGGGAGCTGTTTTTT. It is translated as CASSPWSSGNTGELFF.

At least ten counts were recorded for this clone. V gene TRBV10-3 combines with J gene TRBJ1-5; D gene ambiguous. The CDR3 is made up of 13 amino acids. Per germline, CDR1 ENHRY and CDR2 SYGVKD. The V end lost 3 bases, the J end lost 5 bases, and 8 bases lay between the germline ends. The DNA of the CDR3 is TGTGCCATCAGTGACGAGGGAGATCAGCCCCAGCATTTT. Amino acids: CAISDEGDQPQHF.

This clone was observed a few times. The chain uses TRBV11-2 and TRBJ2-5; D is unresolved. The ends were cut back, 5 bases at V and 7 bases at J, with 11 bases in the middle. Germline V CDR1 and CDR2: SGHAT, FQNNGV. The CDR3 totals 12 residues. The CDR3 DNA reads as TGTGCCAGCAGCCTCTCTCCCAGGACCCAGTACTTC. Amino acids: CASSLSPRTQYF.

The rearrangement uses TRBV2 and TRBJ2-2; D is unresolved. Deletions cut 7 bases from V and 5 bases from J, with 17 bases between. The CDR3 is made up of 15 amino acids. The germline CDR1 and CDR2 sequences are SNHLY and FYNNEI. The chain's CDR3 is CASTSSVVRTGELFF. DNA of the CDR3: TGTGCCAGCACCTCATCGGTTGTCCGTACCGGGGAGCTGTTTTTT.

This chain joins TRBV19 and TRBJ2-5; TRBD2 matches at 13 bases. V was pared by 4 bases and J by 5 bases, with 10 bases of the junction left unmatched. The CDR3 covers 17 residues. Germline V gives CDR1 LNHDA, CDR2 SQIVND (reference sequence). CDR3 loop: CASSKGGTSGIGETQYF. The CDR3 DNA reads TGTGCCAGTAGTAAGGGAGGGACTAGCGGGATAGGGGAGACCCAGTACTTC.

The rearrangement joins TRBV11-2 to TRBJ2-5; D gene uncertain. V was cut by 0 bases and J by 5 bases, with 16 bases left in between. The CDR3 runs 16 residues. Per germline, CDR1 SGHAT and CDR2 FQNNGV. CDR3 nucleotides: TGTGCCAGCAGCTTAGATATTTGGGGAATTGGGGAGACCCAGTACTTC. As protein: CASSLDIWGIGETQYF. Supplemented by reference TRBV11-2 and TRBJ2-5, the full variable domain reads EAGVAQSPRYKIIEKRQSVAFWCNPISGHATLYWYQQILGQGPKLLIQFQNNGVVDDSQLPKDRFSAERLKGVDSTLKIQPAKLEDSAVYLCASSLDIWGIGETQYFGPGTRLLVL.